One T cell receptor (beta chain) is described in this entry. The antigen remains undetermined. The data belong to a study of T cell responses to AZD1222 COVID-19 vaccine. Study-level points and caveats: Spike-specific TCR breadth and depth rose after two AZD1222 doses. Repertoires were obtained only post-peak T cell response. Among spike-specific TCRs, nearly half reportedly target unmutated variant regions. The donors showed a predominance of white British ancestry and of females, with possible underestimation of clonal diversity.

V dropped 5 bases and J dropped 3 bases, with 10 bases sitting between them. The CDR3 length is 13 residues. The protocol was immunoSEQ multiplex PCR, while the TCRdb copy is restricted to in-frame clones and leaves out a portion. The table lists under 100,000 clones, about 91% of them singletons. The TCR was taken from an adult in good health. V is TRBV12-3 or TRBV12-4 and J is TRBJ1-2; maybe TRBD1 (6 bases). Sequenced material: peripheral blood, taken on day 0 of MenACWY control vaccination. The CDR3 nucleotides read TGTGCCAGCAGTGGACAGTTTGACTATGGCTACACCTTC. Its translation is CASSGQFDYGYTF.